This T cell receptor beta chain appears in the sequencing data of a study of blood T cell repertoires in COVID-19. Across the study: Samples came from the United States, Italy and Spain, spanning acute and convalescent COVID-19. PBMCs, B-cell-depleted T cells, or T cells were the source of the cDNA or gDNA that made up the material.

A Seattle source enrolled patients during active infection and followed them longitudinally. The CDR3 has 14 amino acids. Germline V gives CDR1 SGHRS, CDR2 YFSETQ. Trimming pared 5 bases from V and 3 bases from J, leaving 15 bases between. In the original workflow: Reference gene primers were amplified, and this amplification served to estimate nucleated cell counts. TCRdb's table, derived via immunoSEQ multiplex PCR, lists solely in-frame clones and lacks some. Clone size and V and J calls were adopted from that table, with D and trimming inferred from the DNA. The table includes roughly 64,000 clones, around 73% detected once.

Source material: peripheral blood. The rearrangement uses TRBV5-1 and TRBJ2-7, with D possibly TRBD2 on 5 matching bases. The clonotype comes from a man in his sixties with COVID-19, enrolled during active disease. The CDR3 nucleotides are TGCGCCAGCAGTCCGACTGGGAGTCTCTACGAGCAGTACTTC. Protein sequence: CASSPTGSLYEQYF.